This TCR beta chain was identified in a study of T cell repertoires in cytomegalovirus infection. Overall study: Public signatures in TCR beta pointed to CMV infection and matching HLA type.

TCRdb reanalysed the reads using MiXCR and keeps one entry per CDR3 protein. The sample lists a few hundred thousand distinct CDR3 sequences; about a sixth were seen once. Study observations and caveats: Clonotypes of TCR beta that were HLA-C-restricted and CMV-specific dominated the ex vivo response. Carriage of CMV together with the relevant HLA was identifiable through cumulative public TCR beta family frequency.

This clonotype has just a few counts. The antigen remains undetermined. The clonotype originates from a human donor in good health (CMV status not recorded). Some clones in this sample may be carry-over from other donors' samples. Sequences were obtained from CD8+ T cells from PBMCs.

The CDR3 loop reads CSAASTSTDTQYF. The CDR3 DNA sequence: TGCAGTGCCGCTAGTACTAGCACAGATACGCAGTATTTT. The chain links TRBV20-1 to TRBJ2-3; D ambiguous. V shed 6 bases and J shed 0 bases, with 10 bases lying between them. This CDR3 has 13 amino acids. The germline V gene encodes CDR1 DFQATT and CDR2 SNEGSKA (reference sequence).